These 9 T cell receptor beta chains were all obtained from the same sample, sequenced in a study of T cells in Graves' hyperthyroidism and ophthalmopathy. TCR beta CDR3 sequences were amplified from RNA transcripts. Using the HTBI primer set, a first-round RT-PCR was run on the TCR CDR3. TCRdb called the multiplex PCR reads again in MiXCR, with one record for every CDR3 protein. The table has some 760,000 distinct CDR3 sequences, 14% seen once. Sequenced input: blood. These receptors all stem from a woman younger than 35 with Graves' hyperthyroidism.

The chain employs TRBV6-5 and TRBJ1-3; 8 bases are shared with TRBD1. V trimming: 4 bases; J trimming: 0 bases; junction bases outside the gene matches: 2. This CDR3 spans 15 amino acids. CDR1 is MNHEY, CDR2 SVGAGI, per germline. CDR3 DNA: TGTGCCAGCAGTTGGGGACAGGACTCTGGAAACACCATATATTTT. Translation: CASSWGQDSGNTIYF.

At least ten counts were recorded for this clonotype. The V and J genes are TRBV30 and TRBJ1-5; 7 bases map to TRBD1. This CDR3 spans 15 amino acids. CDR1 and CDR2 from the germline V gene are GTSNPN and SVGIG (reference sequence). Unmatched junction bases numbered 14, after V lost 2 bases and J lost 10 bases. The CDR3 loop reads CAWSMRDRDWKPQHF. The CDR3 DNA reads TGTGCCTGGAGTATGCGAGACAGGGATTGGAAACCCCAGCATTTT.

Only a few counts were recorded for this clonotype. This chain links TRBV4-3 with TRBJ1-1, with D maybe TRBD1 (6 bases). The CDR3 contains 14 residues. Trimming took 0 bases from V and 5 from J, leaving 10 bases between them. Germline V gene data show CDR1 as LGHNA and CDR2 as YSLEER. The CDR3 DNA follows: TGCGCCAGCAGCCAAGAAAGCCAGGGGACTGAAGCTTTCTTT. Protein product: CASSQESQGTEAFF.

This clonotype showed up just a few times. This chain links TRBV12-3 or TRBV12-4 with TRBJ2-2, with D possibly being TRBD2 (5 bases). This CDR3 has 15 residues. The V end lost 5 bases, the J end lost 5 bases, and 15 bases lay between the germline ends. CDR3: CASSPKGGGTGELFF. CDR3 in DNA: TGTGCCAGCAGTCCTAAAGGAGGAGGAACCGGGGAGCTGTTTTTT.

This clonotype was seen ten or more times. V usage is TRBV30 and J usage is TRBJ2-7; 10 nucleotides align to TRBD2. This CDR3 has 16 residues. The germline CDR1 and CDR2 sequences are GTSNPN and SVGIG (reference sequence). With 5 bases clipped from V and 2 bases from J, the junction kept 12 bases outside the gene matches. The DNA for the CDR3 is TGTGCCTGGCCACGCGGGGGGACTAGCGTAACCTACGAGCAGTACTTC. This translates into CAWPRGGTSVTYEQYF.

The chain links TRBV4-3 to TRBJ1-1; D is ambiguous. V dropped 0 bases and J dropped 4 bases, with 12 bases sitting between them. Germline loops: CDR1 LGHNA, CDR2 YSLEER. This CDR3 is built from 15 residues. The CDR3 sequence: CASSQDEVGTTEAFF. The CDR3 nucleotides are TGCGCCAGCAGCCAAGATGAGGTGGGTACCACTGAAGCTTTCTTT.

This clonotype was recorded at least ten times. The chain couples TRBV6-1 to TRBJ2-6; unclear D gene. This CDR3 spans 15 amino acids. Trimming cost V 4 bases and J 0 bases, with 7 bases left between them. The V gene's germline CDR1 is MNHNS and CDR2 SASEGT. The DNA for the CDR3 is TGTGCCAGCAGTGGGGCCTCCTCTGGGGCCAACGTCCTGACTTTC. This sequence encodes CASSGASSGANVLTF.

The chain is built from TRBV7-6 and TRBJ2-1; tentative D call: TRBD2 (6 bases). CDR3 length: 13 residues. Germline V gene data show CDR1 as SGHVS and CDR2 as FNYEAQ. Trimming took 4 bases from V and 5 from J, leaving 9 bases between them. CDR3 amino acids: CASSSRLDNEQFF. The CDR3 nucleotides are TGTGCCAGCAGCTCCCGACTAGACAATGAGCAGTTCTTC.

Ten or more counts support this clonotype. The rearrangement uses TRBV2 and TRBJ2-7; weak D call: TRBD1 (6 bases). V lost 3 bases and J lost 3, with 12 bases in between. Germline V gene lookup returns CDR1 SNHLY and CDR2 FYNNEI. The CDR3 has 14 amino acids. This CDR3 reads CASSDQGWYYEQYF. The CDR3 nucleotides are TGTGCCAGCAGTGACCAGGGGTGGTACTACGAGCAGTACTTC.